Each of the 18 T cell receptor beta chains below was sequenced from the same sample in a study of T cell repertoires in cytomegalovirus infection. TCRdb re-called the reads with MiXCR, one entry per CDR3 protein. The sample lists approximately 500,000 distinct CDR3 sequences; 11% were seen once. Sequences were obtained from PBMCs. Receptors were obtained from a human donor in good health (CMV status not recorded). Some clones in this sample may be carry-over from other donors' samples.

This clonotype was detected a few times. The V and J genes are TRBV5-1 and TRBJ2-7; TRBD2 might be the D (6 bases). The CDR3 spans 14 residues. V lost 0 bases and J 2 bases, leaving 9 bases between the germline ends. Germline lookup yields CDR1 SGHRS and CDR2 YFSETQ. CDR3 nucleotides: TGCGCCAGCAGCTTGGAGGGACTTACCTACGAGCAGTACTTC. Translating gives CASSLEGLTYEQYF.

This clonotype was counted a few times. The rearrangement joins TRBV19 to TRBJ2-1; D is possibly TRBD2 (5 bases). V lost 2 bases, J lost 0 bases, and 17 bases lay in between. Germline CDR1 reads LNHDA; CDR2 reads SQIVND (reference sequence). The CDR3 totals 18 residues. CDR3 sequence (DNA): TGTGCCAGTAGTATAAACCGCATAGCGTCTCGCTCCTACAATGAGCAGTTCTTC. Translated: CASSINRIASRSYNEQFF.

V usage is TRBV15 and J usage is TRBJ2-3; 9 bases fit TRBD2. Germline CDR1 is LNHNV and CDR2 is YYDKDF (reference sequence). The length of the CDR3 is 15 residues. The ends lost 0 bases at V and 8 bases at J; junction bases unmatched: 6. CDR3 coding DNA: TGTGCCACCAGCAGAGAGGGAAGAGCGGGAGGTACGCAGTATTTT. Translation gives CATSREGRAGGTQYF.

Many counts were recorded for this clonotype. V and J are TRBV7-2 and TRBJ2-3; D is uncertain. CDR1 is SGHTA, CDR2 FQGNSA, per germline. The CDR3 covers 15 residues. V was clipped by 1 base and J by 4 bases, with 12 bases between them. In DNA, the CDR3 is TGTGCCAGCAGCTTAGGGGCTATTAGGGCAGATACGCAGTATTTT. Encoded protein: CASSLGAIRADTQYF.

The chain is built from TRBV7-3 and TRBJ1-4; a possible D gene is TRBD1 (6 bases). The CDR3 extends over 15 amino acids. The germline V gene encodes CDR1 SGHTA and CDR2 FQGTGA. V lost 5 bases and J lost 7, with 17 bases in between. The CDR3 loop is CASSLLDRLGEKLFF. CDR3 nucleotide sequence: TGTGCCAGCAGCCTGCTTGACAGGCTCGGTGAAAAACTGTTTTTT. The full variable domain, in which reference TRBV7-3 and TRBJ1-4 provide the parts outside the CDR3, is GAGVSQTPSNKVTEKGKYVELRCDPISGHTALYWYRQSLGQGPEFLIYFQGTGAADDSGLPNDRFFAVRPEGSVSTLKIQRTERGDSAVYLCASSLLDRLGEKLFFGSGTQLSVL.

The rearrangement uses TRBV27 and TRBJ2-2; perhaps TRBD2 as D (6 bases). The length of the CDR3 is 14 residues. V was cut by 5 bases and J by 6 bases, with 13 bases left in between. The germline V gene has CDR1 MNHEY and CDR2 SMNVEV (reference sequence). The CDR3 loop reads CASSGGTDPGELFF. The CDR3 DNA sequence: TGTGCCAGCAGTGGGGGGACTGACCCCGGGGAGCTGTTTTTT.

The rearrangement uses TRBV29-1 and TRBJ2-5; 7 bases line up with TRBD2. The germline V gene has CDR1 SQVTM and CDR2 ANQGSEA. The trim removed 4 bases at V and 7 bases at J, leaving 12 bases unmatched. The CDR3 is 14 amino acids. The CDR3 sequence: CSVVPPAGDGTQYF. CDR3 nucleotides: TGCAGCGTTGTCCCACCGGCGGGAGATGGGACCCAGTACTTC.

The V and J genes are TRBV30 and TRBJ1-1; 7 bases align to TRBD1. Germline assignment: CDR1 GTSNPN and CDR2 SVGIG (reference sequence). There are 14 residues in the CDR3. With 3 bases clipped from V and 1 base from J, the junction kept 5 bases outside the gene matches. CDR3 residues: CAWRAGTENTEAFF. In nucleotides, the CDR3 is TGTGCCTGGAGGGCCGGGACAGAGAACACTGAAGCTTTCTTT.

Many counts were recorded for this clonotype. The chain recombines TRBV7-9 with TRBJ1-3; 10 bases are shared with TRBD1. The CDR3 length is 17 residues. CDR1 and CDR2 from the germline V gene are SEHNR and FQNEAQ (reference sequence). V lost 1 base, J lost 7 bases, and 10 bases stayed unmatched. CDR3 sequence: CASSLGRDRGRVNTIYF. CDR3 nucleotide sequence: TGTGCCAGCAGCTTAGGCCGGGACAGGGGACGGGTGAACACCATATATTTT.

This clonotype turned up a few times. The chain combines TRBV9 with TRBJ2-6; D remains ambiguous. This CDR3 has 15 residues. V lost 6 bases and J 0 bases, leaving 10 bases between the germline ends. Germline V gene sequence: CDR1 SGDLS, CDR2 YYNGEE. CDR3 DNA: TGTGCCAGCAAGGACGGATTCTCTGGGGCCAACGTCCTGACTTTC. Its translation: CASKDGFSGANVLTF.

This clonotype occurred many times. The chain carries TRBV20-1 and TRBJ2-6; D uncertain. In germline, CDR1 is DFQATT, CDR2 SNEGSKA (reference sequence). The CDR3 is 15 residues long. Trimming stripped 3 bases from V and 0 bases from J, with 9 bases between. In nucleotides, the CDR3 is TGCAGTGCTAGCGGAACGCTCTCTGGGGCCAACGTCCTGACTTTC. Its protein product is CSASGTLSGANVLTF.

This clonotype was recorded at least ten times. This chain connects TRBV5-5 to TRBJ1-5, with TRBD1 as a possible D gene (5 bases). CDR3 size: 16 residues. The V end lost 4 bases, the J end lost 1 base, and 15 bases lay between the germline ends. Per germline, CDR1 SGHKS and CDR2 YYEKEE (reference sequence). The CDR3 DNA reads as TGTGCCAGCAGCACCAAGGCGGGGGAAAGCAATCAGCCCCAGCATTTT. Translated: CASSTKAGESNQPQHF.

This clonotype came up a few times. The chain links TRBV15 to TRBJ2-4, with a possible D match to TRBD1 (5 bases). CDR1 LNHNV and CDR2 YYDKDF come from the germline V gene (reference sequence). V lost 8 bases and J 1 base, leaving 18 bases between the germline ends. CDR3 length: 16 amino acids. CDR3 protein: CATEDQGAVAKNIQYF. Here the CDR3 DNA reads TGTGCCACCGAAGATCAAGGGGCGGTGGCCAAAAACATTCAGTACTTC.

There are a few counts of this clonotype. This rearrangement joins TRBV20-1 to TRBJ1-1; D uncertain. Germline V lookup: CDR1 DFQATT, CDR2 SNEGSKA (reference sequence). This CDR3 has 13 amino acids. V shed 0 bases and J shed 1 base, with 6 bases lying between them. For the CDR3, the DNA is TGCAGTGCTAGAGATACCAGGAACACTGAAGCTTTCTTT. It translates to CSARDTRNTEAFF.

This clonotype was counted between two and nine times. J is TRBJ2-1 and V is TRBV24-1; 8 bases align to TRBD2. CDR3 length: 17 amino acids. Germline lookup yields CDR1 KGHDR and CDR2 SFDVKD. The ends lost 4 bases at V and 3 bases at J; junction bases unmatched: 10. The CDR3 reads CATSESYSGSIYNEQFF. The CDR3 DNA reads TGTGCCACCAGTGAATCATACAGCGGGAGCATCTACAATGAGCAGTTCTTC.

This clonotype was counted ten times or more. J is TRBJ1-4 and V is TRBV4-1, with D tentatively TRBD1 (5 bases). The CDR3 length is 14 residues. V was shortened by 3 bases and J by 5 bases, with 10 bases between the two germline ends. Germline-derived CDR1 and CDR2 are MGHRA and YSYEKL. The CDR3 DNA sequence: TGCGCCAGCAGCCAGGCGGGACCAAATGAAAAACTGTTTTTT. It is translated as CASSQAGPNEKLFF.

Ten or more counts support this clonotype. The chain joins TRBV7-9 to TRBJ2-6; 9 nucleotides agree with TRBD2. Germline V gives CDR1 SEHNR, CDR2 FQNEAQ (reference sequence). Trimming at V came to 5 bases and at J to 0 bases, leaving 8 bases not matched to a gene. The CDR3 is made up of 18 amino acids. This CDR3 reads CASSPWLAGYSGANVLTF. The CDR3, as DNA: TGTGCCAGCAGCCCCTGGCTAGCGGGGTACTCTGGGGCCAACGTCCTGACTTTC.

The rearrangement uses TRBV9 and TRBJ2-3; the D gene is possibly TRBD1 (6 bases). CDR1 is SGDLS, CDR2 YYNGEE, per germline. V dropped 0 bases and J dropped 4 bases, with 15 bases sitting between them. CDR3 length equals 16 residues. CDR3 coding DNA: TGTGCCAGCAGCGTAGTGGGATTAGCAGGGGCAGATACGCAGTATTTT. It specifies CASSVVGLAGADTQYF.